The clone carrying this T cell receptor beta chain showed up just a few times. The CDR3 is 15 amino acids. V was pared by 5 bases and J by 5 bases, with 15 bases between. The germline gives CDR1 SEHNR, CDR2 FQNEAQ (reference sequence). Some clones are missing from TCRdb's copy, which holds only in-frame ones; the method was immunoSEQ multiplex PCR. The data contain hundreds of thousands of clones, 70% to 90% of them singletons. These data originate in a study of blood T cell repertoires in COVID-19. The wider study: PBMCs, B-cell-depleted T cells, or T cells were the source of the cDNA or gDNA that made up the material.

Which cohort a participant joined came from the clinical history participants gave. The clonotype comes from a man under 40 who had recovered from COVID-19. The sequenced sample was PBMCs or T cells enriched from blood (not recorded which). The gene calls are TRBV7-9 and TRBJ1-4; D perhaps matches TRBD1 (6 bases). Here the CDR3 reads CASSPGSTGNEKLFF. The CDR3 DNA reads TGTGCCAGCAGCCCAGGGAGTACAGGGAATGAAAAACTGTTTTTT.